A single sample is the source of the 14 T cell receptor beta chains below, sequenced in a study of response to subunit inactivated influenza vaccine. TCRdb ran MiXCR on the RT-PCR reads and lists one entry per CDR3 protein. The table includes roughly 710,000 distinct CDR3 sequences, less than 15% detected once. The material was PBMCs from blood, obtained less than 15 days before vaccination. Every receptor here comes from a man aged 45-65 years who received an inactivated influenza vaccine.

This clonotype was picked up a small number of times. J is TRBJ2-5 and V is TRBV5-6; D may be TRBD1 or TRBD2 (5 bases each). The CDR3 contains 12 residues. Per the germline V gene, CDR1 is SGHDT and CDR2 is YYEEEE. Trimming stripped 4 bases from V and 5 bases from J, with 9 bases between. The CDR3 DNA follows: TGTGCCAGCAGCCGAGGGGCGGAGACCCAGTACTTC. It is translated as CASSRGAETQYF.

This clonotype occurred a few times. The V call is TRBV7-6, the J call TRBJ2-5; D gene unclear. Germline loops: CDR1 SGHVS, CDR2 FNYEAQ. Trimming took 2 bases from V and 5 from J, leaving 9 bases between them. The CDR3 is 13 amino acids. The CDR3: CASSLTVLETQYF. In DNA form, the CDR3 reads TGTGCCAGCAGCTTAACAGTGTTGGAGACCCAGTACTTC.

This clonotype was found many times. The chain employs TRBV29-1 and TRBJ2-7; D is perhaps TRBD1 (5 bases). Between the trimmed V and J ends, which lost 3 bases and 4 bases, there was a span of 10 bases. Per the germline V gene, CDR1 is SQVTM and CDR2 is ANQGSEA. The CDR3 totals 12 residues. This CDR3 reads CSVESGRYEQYF. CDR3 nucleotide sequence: TGCAGCGTTGAGTCAGGGCGATACGAGCAGTACTTC.

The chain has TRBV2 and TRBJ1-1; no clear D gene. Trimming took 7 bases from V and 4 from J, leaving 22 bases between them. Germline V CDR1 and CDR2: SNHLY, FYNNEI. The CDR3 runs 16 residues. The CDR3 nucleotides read TGTGCCAGCAATCCGGTGTCTGGGCAGCCGGCCACTGAAGCTTTCTTT. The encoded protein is CASNPVSGQPATEAFF.

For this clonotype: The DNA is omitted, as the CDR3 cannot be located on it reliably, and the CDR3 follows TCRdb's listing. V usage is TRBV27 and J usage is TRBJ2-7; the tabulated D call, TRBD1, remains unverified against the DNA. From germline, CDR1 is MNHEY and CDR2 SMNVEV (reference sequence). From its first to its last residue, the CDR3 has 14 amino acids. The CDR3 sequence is CASSFGTGAPIWNF.

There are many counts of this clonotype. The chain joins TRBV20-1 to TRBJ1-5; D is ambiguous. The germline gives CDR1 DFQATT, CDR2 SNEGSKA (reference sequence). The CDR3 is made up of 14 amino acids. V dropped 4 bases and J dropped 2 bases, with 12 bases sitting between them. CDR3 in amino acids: CSATEGAGNQPQHF. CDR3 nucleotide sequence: TGCAGTGCTACCGAGGGCGCGGGCAATCAGCCCCAGCATTTT.

CDR3 nucleotides: TGTGCCAGCAGCTTACAAGCGGGCCCCGCCGGGGAGCTGTTTTTT. Translating it yields CASSLQAGPAGELFF. The genes are TRBV7-2 and TRBJ2-2; perhaps TRBD2 as D (6 bases). Germline values: CDR1 SGHTA, CDR2 FQGNSA. V was cut by 2 bases and J by 6 bases, with 13 bases left in between. The CDR3 is 15 residues long. Together with reference TRBV7-2 and TRBJ2-2, the CDR3 gives the full variable domain: GAGVSQSPSNKVTEKGKDVELRCDPISGHTALYWYRQSLGQGLEFLIYFQGNSAPDKSGLPSDRFSAERTGGSVSTLTIQRTQQEDSAVYLCASSLQAGPAGELFFGEGSRLTVL.

CDR3 coding DNA: TGCAGCGCTGCTGTGGGACAGGACTACGAGCAGTACTTC. Protein product: CSAAVGQDYEQYF. The J gene is TRBJ2-7, the V gene TRBV29-1; 8 nucleotides match TRBD1. The ends lost 7 bases at V and 3 bases at J; junction bases unmatched: 8. Germline V lookup: CDR1 SQVTM, CDR2 ANQGSEA. This CDR3 contains 13 residues.

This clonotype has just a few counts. CDR3 amino acids: CASSLVGPLHF. The CDR3 DNA follows: TGTGCCAGCAGCTTAGTGGGACCCCTCCACTTT. This sequence joins TRBV7-2 and TRBJ1-6, with unresolved D. Germline V gives CDR1 SGHTA, CDR2 FQGNSA. The germline V and J ends were trimmed by 1 base and 12 bases, with 4 bases remaining between them. This CDR3 is 11 amino acids long. The full variable domain, rest sourced from reference TRBV7-2 and TRBJ1-6, is GAGVSQSPSNKVTEKGKDVELRCDPISGHTALYWYRQSLGQGLEFLIYFQGNSAPDKSGLPSDRFSAERTGGSVSTLTIQRTQQEDSAVYLCASSLVGPLHFGNGTRLTVT.

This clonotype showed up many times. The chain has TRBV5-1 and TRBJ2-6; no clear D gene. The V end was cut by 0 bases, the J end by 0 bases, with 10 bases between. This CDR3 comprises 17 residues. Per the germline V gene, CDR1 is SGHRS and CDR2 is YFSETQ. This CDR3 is CASSLDGRSSGANVLTF. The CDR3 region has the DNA TGCGCCAGCAGCTTGGACGGAAGAAGCTCTGGGGCCAACGTCCTGACTTTC.

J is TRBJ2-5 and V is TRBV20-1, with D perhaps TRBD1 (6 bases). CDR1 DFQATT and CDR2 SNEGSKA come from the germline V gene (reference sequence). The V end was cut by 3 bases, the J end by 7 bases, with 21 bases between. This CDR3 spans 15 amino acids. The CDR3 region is CSASRGSLNPGTQYF. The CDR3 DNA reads TGCAGTGCTAGTAGGGGGAGCTTAAACCCCGGGACCCAGTACTTC.

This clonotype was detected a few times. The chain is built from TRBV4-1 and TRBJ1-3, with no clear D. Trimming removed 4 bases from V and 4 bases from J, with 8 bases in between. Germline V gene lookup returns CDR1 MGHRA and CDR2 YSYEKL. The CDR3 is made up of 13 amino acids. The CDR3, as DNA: TGCGCCAGCAGCCGGACCGTCGGAAACACCATATATTTT. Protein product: CASSRTVGNTIYF.

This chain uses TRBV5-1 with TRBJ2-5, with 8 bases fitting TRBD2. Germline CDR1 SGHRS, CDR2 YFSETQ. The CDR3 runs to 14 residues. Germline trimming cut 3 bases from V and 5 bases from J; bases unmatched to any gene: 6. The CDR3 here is CASSSRGAMETQYF. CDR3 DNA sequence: TGCGCCAGCAGCTCGCGGGGGGCGATGGAGACCCAGTACTTC.

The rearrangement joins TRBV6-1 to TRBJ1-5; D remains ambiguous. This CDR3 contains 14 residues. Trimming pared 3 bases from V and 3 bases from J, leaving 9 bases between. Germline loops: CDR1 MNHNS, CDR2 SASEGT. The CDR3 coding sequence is TGTGCCAGCAGTGATGTACAGTACAATCAGCCCCAGCATTTT. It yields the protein CASSDVQYNQPQHF.